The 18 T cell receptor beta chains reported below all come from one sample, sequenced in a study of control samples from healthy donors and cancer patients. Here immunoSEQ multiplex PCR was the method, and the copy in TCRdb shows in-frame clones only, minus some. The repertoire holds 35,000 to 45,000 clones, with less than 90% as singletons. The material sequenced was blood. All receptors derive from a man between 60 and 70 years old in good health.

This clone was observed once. The CDR3 reads CASSLVTTDTQYF. As DNA, the CDR3 is TGTGCCAGCAGCTTGGTTACGACAGATACGCAGTATTTT. The chain links TRBV5-5 to TRBJ2-3, with no clear D. V was shortened by 0 bases and J by 3 bases, with 5 bases between the two germline ends. The CDR3 covers 13 residues. Germline CDR1 reads SGHKS; CDR2 reads YYEKEE (reference sequence).

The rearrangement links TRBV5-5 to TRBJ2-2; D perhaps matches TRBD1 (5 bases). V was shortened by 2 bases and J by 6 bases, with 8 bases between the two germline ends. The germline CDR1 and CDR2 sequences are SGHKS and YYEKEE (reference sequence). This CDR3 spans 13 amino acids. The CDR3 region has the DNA TGTGCCAGCAGCTTAGGGGATGCCGGGGAGCTGTTTTTT. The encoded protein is CASSLGDAGELFF.

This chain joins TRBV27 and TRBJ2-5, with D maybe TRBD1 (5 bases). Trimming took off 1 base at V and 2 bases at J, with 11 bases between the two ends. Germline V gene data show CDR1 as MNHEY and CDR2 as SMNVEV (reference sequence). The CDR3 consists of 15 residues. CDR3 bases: TGTGCCAGCAGTTTATGGGGCAGCAATCAAGAGACCCAGTACTTC. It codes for CASSLWGSNQETQYF.

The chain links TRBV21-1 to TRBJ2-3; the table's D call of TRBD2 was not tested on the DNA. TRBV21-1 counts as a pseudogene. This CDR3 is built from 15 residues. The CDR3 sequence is CTTLGGDMRTDTQYF. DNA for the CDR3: TGTACAACCCTGGGCGGGGATATGCGCACAGATACGCAGTATTTT.

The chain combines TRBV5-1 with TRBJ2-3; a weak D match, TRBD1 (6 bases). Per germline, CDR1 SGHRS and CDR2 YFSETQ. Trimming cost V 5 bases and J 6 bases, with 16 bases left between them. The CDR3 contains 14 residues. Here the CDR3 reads CASSVDSLWDTQYF. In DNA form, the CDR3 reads TGCGCCAGCAGTGTGGACAGCCTGTGGGATACGCAGTATTTT.

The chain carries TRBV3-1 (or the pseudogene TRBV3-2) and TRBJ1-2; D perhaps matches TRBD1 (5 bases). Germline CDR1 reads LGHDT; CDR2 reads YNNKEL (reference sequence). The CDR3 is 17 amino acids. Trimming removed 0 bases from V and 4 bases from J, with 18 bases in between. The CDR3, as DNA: TGTGCCAGCAGCCAAGATCTCGGGACCTTGGGGGGCTATGGCTACACCTTC. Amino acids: CASSQDLGTLGGYGYTF.

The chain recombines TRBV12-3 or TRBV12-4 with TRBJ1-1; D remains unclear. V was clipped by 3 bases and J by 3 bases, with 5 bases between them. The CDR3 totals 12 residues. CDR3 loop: CASSFGHTEAFF. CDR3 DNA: TGTGCCAGCAGTTTTGGTCACACTGAAGCTTTCTTT.

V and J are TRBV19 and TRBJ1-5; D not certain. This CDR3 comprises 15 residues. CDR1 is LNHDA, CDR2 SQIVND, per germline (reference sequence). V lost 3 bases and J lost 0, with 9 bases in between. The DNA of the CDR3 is TGTGCCAGTAGTATTTACGGCTATAGCAATCAGCCCCAGCATTTT. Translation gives CASSIYGYSNQPQHF.

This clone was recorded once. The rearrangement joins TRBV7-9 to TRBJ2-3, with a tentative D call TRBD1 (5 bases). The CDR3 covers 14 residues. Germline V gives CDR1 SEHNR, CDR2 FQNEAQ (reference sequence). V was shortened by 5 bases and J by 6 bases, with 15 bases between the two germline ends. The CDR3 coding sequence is TGTGCCAGCAGCCAAACCACAGGTTTTGATACGCAGTATTTT. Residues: CASSQTTGFDTQYF.

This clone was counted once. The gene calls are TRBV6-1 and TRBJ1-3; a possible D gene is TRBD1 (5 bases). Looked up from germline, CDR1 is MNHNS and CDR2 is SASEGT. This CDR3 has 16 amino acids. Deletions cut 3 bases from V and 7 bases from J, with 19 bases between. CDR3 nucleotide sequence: TGTGCCAGCAGTGAGTTCGGGGCTCTCTGGAGGAACACCATATATTTT. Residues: CASSEFGALWRNTIYF.

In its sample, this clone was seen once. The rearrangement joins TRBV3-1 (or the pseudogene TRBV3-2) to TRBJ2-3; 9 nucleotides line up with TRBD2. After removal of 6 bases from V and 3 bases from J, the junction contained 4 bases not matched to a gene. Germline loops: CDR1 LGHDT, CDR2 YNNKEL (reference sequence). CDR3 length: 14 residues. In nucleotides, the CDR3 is TGTGCCAGCAGGTTAGCGGGAGCTACAGATACGCAGTATTTT. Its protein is CASRLAGATDTQYF.

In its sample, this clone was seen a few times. The CDR3 is CASSYGGGGHNQPQHF. The CDR3 DNA reads TGTGCCAGCAGTTACGGGGGAGGGGGCCATAATCAGCCCCAGCATTTT. The rearrangement uses TRBV6-2 or TRBV6-3 and TRBJ1-5; TRBD1 agrees at 7 bases. Looked up from germline, CDR1 is MNHEY and CDR2 is SVGEGT. The ends lost 2 bases at V and 4 bases at J; junction bases unmatched: 8. This CDR3 region has 16 residues.

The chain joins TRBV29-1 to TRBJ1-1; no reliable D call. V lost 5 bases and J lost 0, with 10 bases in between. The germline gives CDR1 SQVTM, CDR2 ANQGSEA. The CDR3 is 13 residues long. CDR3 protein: CSVIVYMNTEAFF. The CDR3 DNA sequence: TGCAGCGTTATTGTTTACATGAACACTGAAGCTTTCTTT.

Here the CDR3 DNA reads TGTGCCATCAGCGGGAACAGGGGGGAGACCCAGTACTTC. Translating gives CAISGNRGETQYF. The chain joins TRBV10-3 to TRBJ2-5, with TRBD1 identical over 8 bases. Unmatched junction bases numbered 5, after V lost 6 bases and J lost 5 bases. The CDR3 is made up of 13 amino acids. The germline V gene has CDR1 ENHRY and CDR2 SYGVKD.

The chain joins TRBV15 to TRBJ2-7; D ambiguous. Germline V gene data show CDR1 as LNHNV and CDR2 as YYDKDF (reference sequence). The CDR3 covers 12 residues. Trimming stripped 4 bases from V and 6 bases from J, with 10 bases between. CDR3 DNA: TGTGCCACCAGCATGAATCGAGGCGAGCAGTACTTC. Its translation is CATSMNRGEQYF.

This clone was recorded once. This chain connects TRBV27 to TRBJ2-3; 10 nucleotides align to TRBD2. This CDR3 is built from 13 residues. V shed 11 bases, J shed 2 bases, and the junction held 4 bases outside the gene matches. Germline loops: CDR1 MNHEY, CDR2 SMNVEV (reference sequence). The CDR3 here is CAVGLAVTDTQYF. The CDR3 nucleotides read TGTGCCGTCGGACTAGCGGTCACAGATACGCAGTATTTT.

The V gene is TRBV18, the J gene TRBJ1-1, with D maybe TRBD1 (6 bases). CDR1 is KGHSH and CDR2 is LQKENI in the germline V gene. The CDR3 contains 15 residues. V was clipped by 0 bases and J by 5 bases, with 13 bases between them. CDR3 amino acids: CASSPPGAGVTEAFF. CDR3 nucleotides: TGTGCCAGCTCACCACCGGGGGCGGGAGTTACTGAAGCTTTCTTT.

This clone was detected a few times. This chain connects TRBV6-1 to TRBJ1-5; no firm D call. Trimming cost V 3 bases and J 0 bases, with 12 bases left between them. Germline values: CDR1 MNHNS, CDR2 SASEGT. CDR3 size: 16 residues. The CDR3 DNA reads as TGTGCCAGCAGTGAGAGGTTTGGGGATAGCAATCAGCCCCAGCATTTT. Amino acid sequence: CASSERFGDSNQPQHF.